The 16 T cell receptor beta chains given below trace back to one sample, sequenced in a study of CD8 T cells in ankylosing spondylitis. Study outcomes and limitations: What appeared characteristic of ankylosing spondylitis blood was a TCR beta motif of eight highly homologous variants.

TCRdb independently ran MiXCR on the 5' RACE reads; one entry per CDR3 protein. The sample carries around 100,000 distinct CDR3 sequences, about 9% recorded once. These receptors are not linked to any known antigen. Source material: blood, either unsorted or a sorted T cell fraction (not recorded which). These receptors were taken from a male donor with ankylosing spondylitis.

This clonotype was observed a few times. The chain has TRBV4-1 and TRBJ2-1, with a possible D match to TRBD2 (6 bases). This CDR3 is 14 amino acids long. Germline V CDR1 and CDR2: MGHRA, YSYEKL. V was clipped by 1 base and J by 6 bases, with 10 bases between them. The CDR3, as DNA: TGCGCCAGCAGCCAAGTTGTTAGCGGCAATGAGCAGTTCTTC. The encoded protein is CASSQVVSGNEQFF.

This clonotype occurred many times. The V call is TRBV13, the J call TRBJ2-1, with D tentatively TRBD2 (5 bases). Germline CDR1 is PRHDT and CDR2 is FYEKMQ (reference sequence). The V and J ends lost 2 bases and 4 bases respectively, with 21 bases between them. The CDR3 loop spans 18 amino acids. The CDR3 nucleotides read TGTGCCAGCAGCTTAAGAGGCGAGGCTAGCCCTAGATACAATGAGCAGTTCTTC. It translates to CASSLRGEASPRYNEQFF.

This clonotype was seen many times. The rearrangement joins TRBV11-2 to TRBJ1-1; D uncertain. The CDR3 is 10 amino acids. Per the germline V gene, CDR1 is SGHAT and CDR2 is FQNNGV. V lost 5 bases and J lost 7, with 5 bases in between. CDR3 nucleotide sequence: TGTGCCAGCAGCGCAAATGAAGCTTTCTTT. Translated, it gives CASSANEAFF.

This clonotype was counted many times. The chain links TRBV29-1 to TRBJ2-2; D is unclear. Trimming took 3 bases from V and 2 from J, leaving 10 bases between them. Looked up from germline, CDR1 is SQVTM and CDR2 is ANQGSEA. This CDR3 is 14 amino acids long. The chain's CDR3 is CSVDVSSNTGELFF. In DNA, the CDR3 is TGCAGCGTTGACGTCAGCTCCAACACCGGGGAGCTGTTTTTT.

The CDR3 loop reads CASSLTSREQFF. In DNA form, the CDR3 reads TGTGCCAGCAGCCTGACTAGTCGTGAGCAGTTCTTC. The chain has TRBV13 and TRBJ2-1; a weak D match, TRBD2 (6 bases). CDR1 is PRHDT and CDR2 is FYEKMQ in the germline V gene (reference sequence). The length of the CDR3 is 12 residues. Trimming removed 5 bases at V and 9 bases at J, with 11 bases between.

This clonotype has just a few counts. The chain combines TRBV5-6 with TRBJ2-1, with TRBD2 matching over 9 bases. CDR3 length: 17 residues. Trimming at V came to 0 bases and at J to 4 bases, leaving 8 bases not matched to a gene. Germline V lookup: CDR1 SGHDT, CDR2 YYEEEE. In nucleotides, the CDR3 is TGTGCCAGCAGCTTGGCTATGGCGGGAGGGCAGTACAATGAGCAGTTCTTC. It yields the protein CASSLAMAGGQYNEQFF.

In this sample, this clonotype turned up many times. The rearrangement joins TRBV21-1 to TRBJ2-1; TRBD2 is taken as the D call from the table, unchecked against the DNA. TRBV21-1 is reported as a pseudogene. The CDR3 is 17 amino acids. The CDR3 sequence: CASSKLWLVDRGNEQFF. For the CDR3, the DNA is TGTGCCAGCAGCAAGTTGTGGCTAGTTGACCGTGGCAATGAGCAGTTCTTC.

This clonotype was observed at least ten times. This chain uses TRBV3-1 with TRBJ2-7, with TRBD1 matching over 7 bases. Germline CDR1 LGHDT, CDR2 YNNKEL (reference sequence). The CDR3 covers 16 residues. Trimming took 1 base from V and 3 from J; bases not matched to a gene: 9. The CDR3 is CASSQVPGQENYEQYF. The CDR3 DNA sequence: TGTGCCAGCAGCCAAGTTCCCGGACAGGAGAACTACGAGCAGTACTTC.

The gene calls are TRBV18 and TRBJ2-1; TRBD2 agrees at 10 bases. The J segment lost 7 bases and the V segment lost 2 bases, leaving 5 bases of the junction unmatched. Germline CDR1 is KGHSH and CDR2 is LQKENI. The CDR3 has 15 amino acids. The CDR3 sequence: CASSPVAGGWNEQFF. In DNA form, the CDR3 reads TGTGCCAGCTCACCAGTAGCGGGAGGATGGAATGAGCAGTTCTTC. Based on the CDR3 plus reference TRBV18 and TRBJ2-1, the full variable domain is NAGVMQNPRHLVRRRGQEARLRCSPMKGHSHVYWYRQLPEEGLKFMVYLQKENIIDESGMPKERFSAEFPKEGPSILRIQQVVRGDSAAYFCASSPVAGGWNEQFFGPGTRLTVL.

This clonotype appeared many times. J is TRBJ2-3 and V is TRBV5-1, with TRBD1 matching 9 bases. Germline V gene lookup returns CDR1 SGHRS and CDR2 YFSETQ. V dropped 5 bases and J dropped 4; count of bases not matched to a gene: 8. The CDR3 runs 15 residues. CDR3 nucleotides: TGCGCCAGCAGGGGACAGGGCAACCCGGCAGATACGCAGTATTTT. Encoded protein: CASRGQGNPADTQYF. Full variable domain (missing parts from reference TRBV5-1 and TRBJ2-3): KAGVTQTPRYLIKTRGQQVTLSCSPISGHRSVSWYQQTPGQGLQFLFEYFSETQRNKGNFPGRFSGRQFSNSRSEMNVSTLELGDSALYLCASRGQGNPADTQYFGPGTRLTVL.

This clonotype was detected ten times or more. The chain is built from TRBV2 and TRBJ2-1; 12 bases align to TRBD2. The CDR3 has 15 amino acids. After removal of 6 bases from V and 3 bases from J, the junction contained 3 bases not matched to a gene. The germline CDR1 and CDR2 sequences are SNHLY and FYNNEI. CDR3 DNA sequence: TGTGCCAGCAGGCTAGCGGGAGGGGACTACAATGAGCAGTTCTTC. This encodes CASRLAGGDYNEQFF.

This clonotype has just a few counts. In DNA form, the CDR3 reads TGTGCCAGCAGCTCCGGGACTAGCATTTCCGATAGCTCCTACAATGAGCAGTTCTTC. Residues: CASSSGTSISDSSYNEQFF. V usage is TRBV7-7 and J usage is TRBJ2-1; 9 nucleotides line up with TRBD2. V lost 4 bases and J lost 0; bases outside the gene matches: 13. There are 19 residues in the CDR3. Germline CDR1 SSHAT, CDR2 FNYEAQ (reference sequence).

In its sample, this clonotype was seen many times. The chain employs TRBV7-9 and TRBJ2-1; D is uncertain. CDR3 size: 11 residues. Germline V gives CDR1 SEHNR, CDR2 FQNEAQ (reference sequence). V was trimmed by 3 bases and J by 7 bases, leaving 4 bases between them. CDR3 nucleotide sequence: TGTGCCAGCAGCTTGGAAAATGAGCAGTTCTTC. Its protein is CASSLENEQFF.

This clonotype was counted ten times or more. This chain connects TRBV5-6 to TRBJ2-7, with TRBD2 identical over 8 bases. The germline CDR1 and CDR2 sequences are SGHDT and YYEEEE. V lost 4 bases to trimming and J lost 2 bases; unmatched junction nucleotides: 2. The length of the CDR3 is 13 residues. The CDR3 bases are TGTGCCAGCAGCCCGGGAGGGACCTACGAGCAGTACTTC. Its protein product is CASSPGGTYEQYF.

The J gene is TRBJ2-1, the V gene TRBV4-2; TRBD2 aligns across 8 bases. This CDR3 region has 17 residues. Germline CDR1 reads LGHNA; CDR2 reads YNFKEQ. The V segment lost 1 base and the J segment 5 bases; nucleotides outside the gene matches: 10. In DNA, the CDR3 is TGTGCCAGCAGCCAAGGACGCAGCGGGAGAGGCCACAATGAGCAGTTCTTC. This encodes CASSQGRSGRGHNEQFF.

This clonotype showed up many times. This rearrangement joins TRBV10-2 to TRBJ2-1, with a weak D call TRBD2 (5 bases). The CDR3 covers 16 residues. The V and J ends lost 3 bases and 0 bases respectively, with 12 bases between them. Germline-derived CDR1 and CDR2 are WSHSY and SAAADI. The CDR3 region has the DNA TGCGCCAGCAGTGACCGGACTCGCAGCTCCTACAATGAGCAGTTCTTC. Protein sequence: CASSDRTRSSYNEQFF.